The rows below give T cell receptor beta chains drawn from one sample of a study of blood T cell repertoires in COVID-19. The data were produced by immunoSEQ multiplex PCR, yet TCRdb's version contains in-frame clones alone and is incomplete. The table records 150,000 to 200,000 clones, roughly four fifths of them present only once. Sequenced material: peripheral blood. All receptors derive from a woman between 40 and 55 years old with acute or convalescent COVID-19. The CDR3 runs from the conserved cysteine through the conserved F or W. Fields, in order: clone size, J gene, V gene, D gene, CDR3 protein, CDR3 DNA. The D gene is left open where the match is weak. Where a row states a size, it is once, few, many or the class of an expanded clone; other rows omit it.

clone size: -
J gene: TRBJ2-3
V gene: TRBV11-3
D gene: -
CDR3 protein: CASSRTSTDTQYF
CDR3 DNA: TGTGCCAGCAGTCGGACTTCCACAGATACGCAGTATTTT

clone size: -
J gene: TRBJ2-7
V gene: TRBV6-1
D gene: -
CDR3 protein: CASSEAVPTVYEQYF
CDR3 DNA: TGTGCCAGCAGTGAAGCGGTCCCTACAGTCTACGAGCAGTACTTC

clone size: -
J gene: TRBJ1-4
V gene: TRBV7-9
D gene: -
CDR3 protein: CASSLGQSATNEKLFF
CDR3 DNA: TGTGCCAGCAGCTTGGGCCAATCTGCAACTAATGAAAAACTGTTTTTT

clone size: -
J gene: TRBJ2-1
V gene: TRBV28
D gene: TRBD2
CDR3 protein: CASIGGGSYNEQFF
CDR3 DNA: TGTGCCAGCATAGGCGGGGGCTCCTACAATGAGCAGTTCTTC

clone size: -
J gene: TRBJ2-1
V gene: TRBV24-1
D gene: -
CDR3 protein: CATSDWQGGHNEQFF
CDR3 DNA: TGTGCCACCAGTGATTGGCAGGGGGGACACAATGAGCAGTTCTTC

clone size: -
J gene: TRBJ2-1
V gene: TRBV27
D gene: TRBD2
CDR3 protein: CASSLILAGGPGNEQFF
CDR3 DNA: TGTGCCAGCAGTTTAATACTAGCGGGAGGGCCGGGGAATGAGCAGTTCTTC

clone size: -
J gene: TRBJ2-7
V gene: TRBV6-5
D gene: -
CDR3 protein: CASSYSLIRRYEQYF
CDR3 DNA: TGTGCCAGCAGTTACTCCCTTATTCGTCGGTACGAGCAGTACTTC

clone size: -
J gene: TRBJ2-7
V gene: TRBV4-2
D gene: -
CDR3 protein: CASSQGSGNEQYF
CDR3 DNA: TGTGCCAGCAGCCAAGGGTCAGGGAACGAGCAGTACTTC

clone size: -
J gene: TRBJ1-4
V gene: TRBV18
D gene: TRBD1
CDR3 protein: CASSPPTGGFNEKLFF
CDR3 DNA: TGTGCCAGCTCACCACCAACAGGGGGGTTTAATGAAAAACTGTTTTTT

clone size: -
J gene: TRBJ2-5
V gene: TRBV4-2
D gene: -
CDR3 protein: CASSQETWETQYF
CDR3 DNA: TGTGCCAGCAGCCAAGAAACTTGGGAGACCCAGTACTTC

clone size: few
J gene: TRBJ2-7
V gene: TRBV5-5
D gene: -
CDR3 protein: CASSFFGDISYEQYF
CDR3 DNA: TGTGCCAGCAGCTTCTTCGGGGACATCTCCTACGAGCAGTACTTC

clone size: -
J gene: TRBJ1-2
V gene: TRBV11-2
D gene: -
CDR3 protein: CASSSLRRGDSYGYTF
CDR3 DNA: TGTGCCAGCAGCTCCCTCCGGCGGGGGGATAGTTATGGCTACACCTTC

clone size: few
J gene: TRBJ2-6
V gene: TRBV5-1
D gene: -
CDR3 protein: CASSFTGTGANVLTF
CDR3 DNA: TGCGCCAGCAGCTTTACAGGGACTGGGGCCAACGTCCTGACTTTC

clone size: -
J gene: TRBJ2-1
V gene: TRBV6-5
D gene: TRBD2
CDR3 protein: CASSYVSSGGYNEQFF
CDR3 DNA: TGTGCCAGCAGTTACGTCTCTAGCGGTGGGTACAATGAGCAGTTCTTC

clone size: -
J gene: TRBJ2-5
V gene: TRBV5-1
D gene: TRBD2
CDR3 protein: CASSSASGVQETQYF
CDR3 DNA: TGCGCCAGCAGCTCGGCTAGCGGGGTACAGGAGACCCAGTACTTC

clone size: -
J gene: TRBJ1-5
V gene: TRBV30
D gene: -
CDR3 protein: CAWSVHTNQPQHF
CDR3 DNA: TGTGCCTGGAGTGTACATACCAATCAGCCCCAGCATTTT

clone size: few
J gene: TRBJ2-3
V gene: TRBV18
D gene: TRBD2
CDR3 protein: CASSPLLGLAGGKHTDTQYF
CDR3 DNA: TGTGCCAGCTCACCACTGCTGGGACTAGCGGGAGGGAAACACACAGATACGCAGTATTTT

clone size: -
J gene: TRBJ2-7
V gene: TRBV24-1
D gene: -
CDR3 protein: CATSDPGTNYEQYF
CDR3 DNA: TGTGCCACCAGTGACCCCGGGACAAATTACGAGCAGTACTTC

clone size: -
J gene: TRBJ2-5
V gene: TRBV15
D gene: TRBD2
CDR3 protein: CATSRVSGRATQYF
CDR3 DNA: TGTGCCACCAGCAGAGTTAGCGGGAGGGCGACCCAGTACTTC

clone size: -
J gene: TRBJ2-5
V gene: TRBV7-8
D gene: TRBD2
CDR3 protein: CASSQGLAGVGETQYF
CDR3 DNA: TGTGCCAGCAGCCAAGGACTAGCGGGAGTTGGGGAGACCCAGTACTTC

clone size: -
J gene: TRBJ1-2
V gene: TRBV15
D gene: -
CDR3 protein: CATSRDRQGFGYTF
CDR3 DNA: TGTGCCACCAGCAGAGATCGGCAGGGGTTTGGCTACACCTTC

clone size: -
J gene: TRBJ2-7
V gene: TRBV11-2
D gene: -
CDR3 protein: CASSLGLITYEQYF
CDR3 DNA: TGTGCCAGCAGCTTAGGGCTTATCACCTACGAGCAGTACTTC

clone size: -
J gene: TRBJ2-1
V gene: TRBV13
D gene: -
CDR3 protein: CASSLGGLQFF
CDR3 DNA: TGTGCCAGCAGCCTTGGGGGACTGCAGTTCTTC

clone size: -
J gene: TRBJ1-1
V gene: TRBV25-1
D gene: -
CDR3 protein: CASSEFFGEGGVGTEAFF
CDR3 DNA: TGTGCCAGCAGTGAATTTTTTGGCGAAGGAGGGGTGGGCACTGAAGCTTTCTTT

clone size: -
J gene: TRBJ2-3
V gene: TRBV29-1
D gene: TRBD2
CDR3 protein: CSAAGLAGGQGTDTQYF
CDR3 DNA: TGCAGCGCTGCGGGACTAGCGGGGGGGCAGGGCACAGATACGCAGTATTTT

clone size: few
J gene: TRBJ1-4
V gene: TRBV5-4
D gene: TRBD1
CDR3 protein: CASSPRQGTGEKLFF
CDR3 DNA: TGTGCCAGCAGCCCCAGACAGGGGACCGGGGAAAAACTGTTTTTT

clone size: -
J gene: TRBJ1-1
V gene: TRBV7-6
D gene: -
CDR3 protein: CASSFGNTEAFF
CDR3 DNA: TGTGCCAGCAGCTTCGGGAACACTGAAGCTTTCTTT

clone size: -
J gene: TRBJ1-5
V gene: TRBV18
D gene: TRBD1
CDR3 protein: CASSRTGGNSNQPQHF
CDR3 DNA: TGTGCCAGCTCACGGACAGGGGGCAATAGCAATCAGCCCCAGCATTTT

clone size: -
J gene: TRBJ1-6
V gene: TRBV5-1
D gene: TRBD1
CDR3 protein: CASSFMDRENSPLHF
CDR3 DNA: TGCGCCAGCAGCTTTATGGACAGGGAGAATTCACCCCTCCACTTT

clone size: -
J gene: TRBJ1-2
V gene: TRBV27
D gene: -
CDR3 protein: CASSLGQGTGSTF
CDR3 DNA: TGTGCCAGCAGTTTGGGTCAGGGTACCGGGAGCACCTTC

clone size: -
J gene: TRBJ1-1
V gene: TRBV5-1
D gene: -
CDR3 protein: CASSWSGRPQEAAFF
CDR3 DNA: TGCGCCAGCAGCTGGAGCGGGCGACCCCAGGAGGCCGCTTTCTTT

clone size: once
J gene: TRBJ1-2
V gene: TRBV9
D gene: -
CDR3 protein: CASSVGQWPNYGYTF
CDR3 DNA: TGTGCCAGCAGCGTAGGACAGTGGCCCAACTATGGCTACACCTTC

clone size: -
J gene: TRBJ2-7
V gene: TRBV28
D gene: TRBD1
CDR3 protein: CASSLQGATSYEQYF
CDR3 DNA: TGTGCCAGCAGTTTACAGGGGGCCACTTCCTACGAGCAGTACTTC

clone size: -
J gene: TRBJ1-6
V gene: TRBV10-3
D gene: TRBD1
CDR3 protein: CAIRADRAGSNSPLHF
CDR3 DNA: TGTGCCATCAGGGCGGACAGGGCCGGGAGTAATTCACCCCTCCACTTT

clone size: -
J gene: TRBJ1-5
V gene: TRBV18
D gene: TRBD1
CDR3 protein: CASSSGQGSNQPQHF
CDR3 DNA: TGTGCCAGCTCATCCGGACAGGGTAGCAATCAGCCCCAGCATTTT

clone size: -
J gene: TRBJ2-2
V gene: TRBV7-6
D gene: TRBD1
CDR3 protein: CASSPGQGRRTGELFF
CDR3 DNA: TGTGCCAGCAGCCCGGGACAGGGGAGGCGCACCGGGGAGCTGTTTTTT

clone size: -
J gene: TRBJ2-7
V gene: TRBV6-5
D gene: TRBD2
CDR3 protein: CASSNVAGRYEQYF
CDR3 DNA: TGTGCCAGCAGTAACGTAGCGGGGCGGTACGAGCAGTACTTC

clone size: -
J gene: TRBJ1-1
V gene: TRBV18
D gene: -
CDR3 protein: CASSPRADTEAFF
CDR3 DNA: TGTGCCAGCTCACCGAGGGCAGACACTGAAGCTTTCTTT

clone size: -
J gene: TRBJ2-3
V gene: TRBV10-3
D gene: TRBD2
CDR3 protein: CAMGGGGTDTQYF
CDR3 DNA: TGTGCCATGGGCGGGGGGGGGACAGATACGCAGTATTTT

clone size: -
J gene: TRBJ1-3
V gene: TRBV11-2
D gene: -
CDR3 protein: CASSTGNTIYF
CDR3 DNA: TGTGCCAGCAGTACTGGAAACACCATATATTTT

clone size: -
J gene: TRBJ2-2
V gene: TRBV2
D gene: -
CDR3 protein: CASALGELFF
CDR3 DNA: TGTGCCAGCGCGCTAGGGGAGCTGTTTTTT

clone size: -
J gene: TRBJ2-1
V gene: TRBV27
D gene: TRBD2
CDR3 protein: CASSYFGTSGRGSSYNEQFF
CDR3 DNA: TGTGCCAGCAGCTATTTCGGGACTAGCGGGAGGGGCAGCTCCTACAATGAGCAGTTCTTC

clone size: -
J gene: TRBJ2-7
V gene: TRBV3-1/TRBV3-2
D gene: -
CDR3 protein: CASSRGGVSYYEQYF
CDR3 DNA: TGTGCCAGCAGCCGAGGCGGAGTCTCCTACTACGAGCAGTACTTC

clone size: -
J gene: TRBJ2-1
V gene: TRBV6-5
D gene: -
CDR3 protein: CASSYSSPEYNEQFF
CDR3 DNA: TGTGCCAGCAGTTACTCGTCTCCAGAATACAATGAGCAGTTCTTC

clone size: -
J gene: TRBJ1-2
V gene: TRBV4-2
D gene: TRBD1
CDR3 protein: CASSTTGPYGYTF
CDR3 DNA: TGTGCCAGCAGCACGACAGGGCCCTATGGCTACACCTTC

clone size: -
J gene: TRBJ1-1
V gene: TRBV10-2
D gene: -
CDR3 protein: CASGRDTEAFF
CDR3 DNA: TGCGCCAGCGGCAGGGACACTGAAGCTTTCTTT

clone size: -
J gene: TRBJ2-7
V gene: TRBV27
D gene: -
CDR3 protein: CASSFLDTPYEQYF
CDR3 DNA: TGTGCCAGCAGTTTCTTGGACACACCCTACGAGCAGTACTTC

clone size: -
J gene: TRBJ1-1
V gene: TRBV3-1/TRBV3-2
D gene: -
CDR3 protein: CASSQGVGRQEAFF
CDR3 DNA: TGTGCCAGCAGCCAAGGAGTAGGCAGACAAGAAGCTTTCTTT

clone size: -
J gene: TRBJ2-3
V gene: TRBV28
D gene: TRBD1
CDR3 protein: CASSSPGQGPDTQYF
CDR3 DNA: TGTGCCAGCAGTTCACCGGGACAGGGGCCAGATACGCAGTATTTT

clone size: -
J gene: TRBJ2-3
V gene: TRBV3-1/TRBV3-2
D gene: TRBD2
CDR3 protein: CASSQNLLAGGTDTQYF
CDR3 DNA: TGTGCCAGCAGCCAAAACCTCCTAGCGGGGGGGACAGATACGCAGTATTTT

clone size: -
J gene: TRBJ1-2
V gene: TRBV5-5
D gene: -
CDR3 protein: CASSFRVDYGYTF
CDR3 DNA: TGTGCCAGCAGCTTCAGGGTTGACTATGGCTACACCTTC

clone size: -
J gene: TRBJ2-7
V gene: TRBV28
D gene: TRBD2
CDR3 protein: CASSRLAGHHFSSYEQYF
CDR3 DNA: TGTGCCAGCAGTCGACTAGCGGGGCACCATTTTAGCTCCTACGAGCAGTACTTC

clone size: -
J gene: TRBJ1-6
V gene: TRBV6-4
D gene: TRBD1
CDR3 protein: CASSEFRDRVNSPLHF
CDR3 DNA: TGTGCCAGCAGTGAATTCCGGGACAGGGTCAATTCACCCCTCCACTTT

clone size: few
J gene: TRBJ1-2
V gene: TRBV5-6
D gene: -
CDR3 protein: CASSLRNFPNYGYTF
CDR3 DNA: TGTGCCAGCAGCTTACGAAACTTCCCTAACTATGGCTACACCTTC

clone size: few
J gene: TRBJ2-3
V gene: TRBV7-2
D gene: -
CDR3 protein: CASSSTVADTQYF
CDR3 DNA: TGTGCCAGCAGCTCCACCGTTGCGGATACGCAGTATTTT

clone size: once
J gene: TRBJ1-4
V gene: TRBV3-1/TRBV3-2
D gene: -
CDR3 protein: CASSPPSGEVEKLFF
CDR3 DNA: TGTGCCAGCAGCCCCCCGTCAGGGGAAGTTGAAAAACTGTTTTTT

clone size: -
J gene: TRBJ1-5
V gene: TRBV28
D gene: -
CDR3 protein: CASARVEQPQHF
CDR3 DNA: TGTGCCAGCGCGCGCGTAGAGCAGCCCCAGCATTTT

clone size: -
J gene: TRBJ2-1
V gene: TRBV27
D gene: TRBD1
CDR3 protein: CASSSSAGTDAPGGQFF
CDR3 DNA: TGTGCCAGCAGTTCAAGTGCCGGGACAGACGCCCCCGGTGGGCAGTTCTTC

clone size: -
J gene: TRBJ2-1
V gene: TRBV4-1
D gene: TRBD2
CDR3 protein: CASSPGLRSNNEQFF
CDR3 DNA: TGCGCCAGCAGCCCGGGACTACGCTCAAACAATGAGCAGTTCTTC